This TCR beta chain stems from a study of blood T cell repertoires in COVID-19. Study-wide context: PBMCs, B-cell-depleted T cells, or T cells were the source of the cDNA or gDNA that made up the material.

The CDR3 contains 14 residues. The germline CDR1 and CDR2 sequences are GTSNPN and SVGIG (reference sequence). The V end was cut by 2 bases, the J end by 5 bases, with 12 bases between. This clone appeared many times. Per the authors' pipeline: Reference gene primers were amplified, and this amplification served to estimate nucleated cell counts. The protocol was immunoSEQ multiplex PCR, while the TCRdb copy is restricted to in-frame clones and leaves out a portion. For V, J and clone size, that table is used; D and trimming come from the DNA. The data hold roughly 140,000 clones, with roughly 90% observed a single time.

The V gene is TRBV30, the J gene TRBJ1-4, with D perhaps matching TRBD1 (5 bases). Sequencing used PBMCs or T cells enriched from blood (not recorded which). This TCR derives from a woman in her twenties or thirties with acute COVID-19. The CDR3 region has the DNA TGTGCCTGGAGTTTGGCAGGGTTGAATGAAAAACTGTTTTTT. It specifies CAWSLAGLNEKLFF.